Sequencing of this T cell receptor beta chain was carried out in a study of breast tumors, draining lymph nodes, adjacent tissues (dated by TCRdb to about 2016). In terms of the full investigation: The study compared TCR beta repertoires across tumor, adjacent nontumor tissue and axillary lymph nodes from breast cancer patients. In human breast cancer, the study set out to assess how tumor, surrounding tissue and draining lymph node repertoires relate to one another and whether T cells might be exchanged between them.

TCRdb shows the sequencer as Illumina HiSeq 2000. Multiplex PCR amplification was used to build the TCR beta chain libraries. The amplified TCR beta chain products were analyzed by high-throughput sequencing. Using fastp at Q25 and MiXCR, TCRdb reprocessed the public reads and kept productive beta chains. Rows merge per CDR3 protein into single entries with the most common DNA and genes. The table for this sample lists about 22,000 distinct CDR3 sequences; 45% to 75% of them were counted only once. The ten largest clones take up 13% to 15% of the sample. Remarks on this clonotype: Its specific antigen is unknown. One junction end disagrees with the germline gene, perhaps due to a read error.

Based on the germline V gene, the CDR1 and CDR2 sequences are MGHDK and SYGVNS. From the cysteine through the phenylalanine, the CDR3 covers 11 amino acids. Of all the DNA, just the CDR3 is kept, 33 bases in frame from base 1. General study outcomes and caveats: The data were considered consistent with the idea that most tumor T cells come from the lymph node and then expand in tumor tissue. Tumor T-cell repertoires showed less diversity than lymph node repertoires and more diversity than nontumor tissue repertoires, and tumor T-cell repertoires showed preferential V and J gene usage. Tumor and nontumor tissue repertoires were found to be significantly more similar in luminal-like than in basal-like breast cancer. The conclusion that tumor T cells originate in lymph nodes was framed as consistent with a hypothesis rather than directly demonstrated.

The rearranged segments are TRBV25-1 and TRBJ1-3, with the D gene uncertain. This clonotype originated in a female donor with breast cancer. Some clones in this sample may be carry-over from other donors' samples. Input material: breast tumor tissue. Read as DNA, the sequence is TGTGCCAGCAGTTTAAGAAACACCGTATATTTT. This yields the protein CASSLRNTVYF.